This T cell receptor beta chain was found in a study of cytomegalovirus exposure and HLA in healthy donors. Study-level results: It was likely that a cluster of highly shared sequence variants was a sequencing artifact. Presence/absence analyses assumed roughly uniform sequencing depth across donors, which may not hold.

In the case of this clone: Antigen: not known. Additional DNA sequences in this sample encode the identical CDR3.

Trimming pared 4 bases from V and 2 bases from J, leaving 22 bases between. Germline CDR1 and CDR2: SGHDT and YYEEEE. The CDR3 has 17 residues. PCR used 60 Vbeta primers and 13 Jbeta primers. Repertoires were generated with immunoSEQ multiplex PCR, while TCRdb's copy carries only in-frame clones and drops some. The sample lists about 260,000 clones; roughly two thirds were seen once. Source material: PBMCs. The V gene is TRBV5-6, the J gene TRBJ2-7; possibly TRBD1 for D (6 bases). The TCR sequence derives from a female donor in good health and CMV-seronegative. The CDR3 protein is CASSRPGSWGHPYEQYF. The CDR3 nucleotides are TGTGCCAGCAGCCGCCCCGGCTCGTGGGGACACCCCTACGAGCAGTACTTC.